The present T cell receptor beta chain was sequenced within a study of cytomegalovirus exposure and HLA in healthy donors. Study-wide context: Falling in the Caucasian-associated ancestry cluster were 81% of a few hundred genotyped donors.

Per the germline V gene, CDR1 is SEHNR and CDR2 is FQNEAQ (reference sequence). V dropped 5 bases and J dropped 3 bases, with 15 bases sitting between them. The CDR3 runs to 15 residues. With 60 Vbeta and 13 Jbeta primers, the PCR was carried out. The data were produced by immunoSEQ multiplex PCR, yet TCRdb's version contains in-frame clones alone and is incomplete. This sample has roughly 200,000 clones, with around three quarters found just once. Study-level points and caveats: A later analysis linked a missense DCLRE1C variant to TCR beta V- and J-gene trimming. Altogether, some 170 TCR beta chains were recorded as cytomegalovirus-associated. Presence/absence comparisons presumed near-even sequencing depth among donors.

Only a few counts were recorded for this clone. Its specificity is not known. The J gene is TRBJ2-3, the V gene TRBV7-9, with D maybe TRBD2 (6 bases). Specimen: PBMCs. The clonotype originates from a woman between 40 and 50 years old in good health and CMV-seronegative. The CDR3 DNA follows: TGTGCCAGCAGCCAATCCGGGACTCTTACAGATACGCAGTATTTT. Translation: CASSQSGTLTDTQYF.